Listed here are 16 T cell receptor beta chains from one sample, sequenced in a study of blood T cell repertoires in COVID-19. Data came from immunoSEQ multiplex PCR; TCRdb stores just in-frame clones and leaves some out. The sample has over 250,000 clones; approximately 93% are singletons. Sequencing was performed on peripheral blood. These receptors were taken from a woman younger than 45 with COVID-19, enrolled during active disease.

This clone was seen just once. This sequence joins TRBV5-6 and TRBJ2-1, with D perhaps TRBD1 (5 bases). The CDR3 has 16 amino acids. Germline V gene sequence: CDR1 SGHDT, CDR2 YYEEEE. Trimming cost V 6 bases and J 0 bases, with 16 bases left between them. CDR3 bases: TGTGCCAGCATCGCAGGGCCCCACCTCTCCTACAATGAGCAGTTCTTC. Its translation is CASIAGPHLSYNEQFF.

J is TRBJ2-7 and V is TRBV12-3 or TRBV12-4; D is possibly TRBD2 (5 bases). V lost 6 bases and J lost 7, with 16 bases in between. There are 13 residues in the CDR3. CDR3 coding DNA: TGTGCCAGCAGCCCCGTGAGGGTCGGAGAGCAGTACTTC. It translates to CASSPVRVGEQYF.

J is TRBJ1-1 and V is TRBV28; TRBD1 aligns across 9 bases. CDR1 and CDR2 from the germline V gene are MDHEN and SYDVKM. The CDR3 covers 14 residues. V lost 3 bases and J lost 2; bases outside the gene matches: 1. Written as DNA, the CDR3 is TGTGCCAGCAGTTTGGACAGGGGAAACACTGAAGCTTTCTTT. Translated, it gives CASSLDRGNTEAFF.

This clone was detected a few times. The rearrangement links TRBV11-2 to TRBJ2-1; possibly TRBD1 for D (5 bases). The germline V and J ends were trimmed by 1 base and 4 bases, with 8 bases remaining between them. Germline V gives CDR1 SGHAT, CDR2 FQNNGV. The CDR3 runs 14 residues. In DNA form, the CDR3 reads TGTGCCAGCAGCTTAGGGGGCAGGTACAATGAGCAGTTCTTC. Amino acids: CASSLGGRYNEQFF.

The chain carries TRBV3-1 (or the pseudogene TRBV3-2) and TRBJ1-5, with 8 bases that match TRBD1. In germline, CDR1 is LGHDT, CDR2 YNNKEL (reference sequence). The CDR3 is made up of 15 amino acids. J was trimmed by 7 bases and V by 2 bases; bases with no gene match: 7. The CDR3 region has the DNA TGTGCCAGCAGCCAAAGTCCAGGGGGCGACCAGCCCCAGCATTTT. Protein: CASSQSPGGDQPQHF.

The chain uses TRBV19 and TRBJ2-1, with 11 nucleotides matching TRBD2. This CDR3 is built from 16 residues. CDR1 and CDR2 (germline): LNHDA, SQIVND (reference sequence). V lost 5 bases, J lost 6 bases, and 9 bases stayed unmatched. The CDR3, as DNA: TGTGCCAGTAGTCCTAGCGGGAGGAACGGACGCAATGAGCAGTTCTTC. Amino acids: CASSPSGRNGRNEQFF. Looking up the rest from reference TRBV19 and TRBJ2-1 gives the full variable domain: DGGITQSPKYLFRKEGQNVTLSCEQNLNHDAMYWYRQDPGQGLRLIYYSQIVNDFQKGDIAEGYSVSREKKESFPLTVTSAQKNPTAFYLCASSPSGRNGRNEQFFGPGTRLTVL.

The chain employs TRBV5-1 and TRBJ2-1; a possible D gene is TRBD2 (5 bases). The CDR3 spans 18 residues. Germline-derived CDR1 and CDR2 are SGHRS and YFSETQ. V lost 3 bases and J lost 4, with 23 bases in between. The CDR3 DNA reads TGCGCCAGCAGCTCCAATACTCGACCCTCACTAGATTACAATGAGCAGTTCTTC. This gives the protein CASSSNTRPSLDYNEQFF.

The chain is built from TRBV7-3 and TRBJ1-1; D may be TRBD1 (5 bases). Trimming shortened V by 5 bases and J by 5 bases, and 12 bases separated the two germline ends. The CDR3 length is 13 residues. Germline V CDR1 and CDR2: SGHTA, FQGTGA. The CDR3 here is CASSQKRGTEAFF. CDR3 DNA: TGTGCCAGCAGCCAAAAACGGGGGACTGAAGCTTTCTTT.

The chain carries TRBV5-6 and TRBJ2-5; 7 bases line up with TRBD1. V lost 4 bases to trimming and J lost 7 bases; unmatched junction nucleotides: 10. The CDR3 sequence is 14 residues long. CDR1 is SGHDT and CDR2 is YYEEEE in the germline V gene. CDR3 loop: CASSLRQGSGTQYF. In DNA form, the CDR3 reads TGTGCCAGCAGCCTTCGACAGGGAAGTGGGACCCAGTACTTC.

The genes are TRBV7-6 and TRBJ2-1; 9 positions agree with TRBD2. The germline V gene encodes CDR1 SGHVS and CDR2 FNYEAQ. The J segment lost 8 bases and the V segment lost 4 bases, leaving 6 bases of the junction unmatched. This CDR3 is built from 14 residues. CDR3 DNA sequence: TGTGCCAGCAGCTCTAGCGGGACTGGGGATGAGCAGTTCTTC. Encoded protein: CASSSSGTGDEQFF.

This clone was counted a single time. The chain carries TRBV12-5 and TRBJ2-2; D not resolved. CDR3 length: 12 amino acids. Between the trimmed V and J ends, which lost 3 bases and 6 bases, there was a span of 5 bases. Germline V lookup: CDR1 LGHNT, CDR2 FRNRAP. The CDR3 DNA follows: TGTGCTAGTGGTTTTGCGGCCGGGGAGCTGTTTTTT. Amino acid sequence: CASGFAAGELFF.

The chain uses TRBV2 and TRBJ1-5, with a weak D call TRBD1 (6 bases). Per the germline V gene, CDR1 is SNHLY and CDR2 is FYNNEI. The CDR3 has 14 residues. V lost 5 bases to trimming and J lost 4 bases, with 12 bases between them. The CDR3 spells CASSTGIGNQPQHF. CDR3 nucleotide sequence: TGTGCCAGCAGTACAGGGATTGGGAATCAGCCCCAGCATTTT.

J is TRBJ1-1 and V is TRBV7-8; D gene ambiguous. Germline V lookup: CDR1 SGHVS, CDR2 FQNEAQ. V dropped 5 bases and J dropped 0 bases, with 7 bases sitting between them. This CDR3 has 13 amino acids. The CDR3 coding sequence is TGTGCCAGCAGCGCGAATATGAACACTGAAGCTTTCTTT. Translation gives CASSANMNTEAFF.

The chain links TRBV19 to TRBJ2-5; D may be TRBD1 (6 bases). From germline, CDR1 is LNHDA and CDR2 SQIVND (reference sequence). The CDR3 totals 14 residues. The germline V and J ends were trimmed by 0 bases and 3 bases, with 8 bases remaining between them. CDR3 sequence reads: CASSIEGAKETQYF. The CDR3 region has the DNA TGTGCCAGTAGTATAGAGGGGGCAAAAGAGACCCAGTACTTC.

The table lists this clone with a count of one. This chain joins TRBV27 and TRBJ2-1; 11 bases agree with TRBD2. There are 16 residues in the CDR3. Germline CDR1 MNHEY, CDR2 SMNVEV (reference sequence). The J segment lost 2 bases and the V segment lost 4 bases, leaving 4 bases of the junction unmatched. The CDR3 DNA reads TGTGCCAGCAGTTCCGGGGGACTAGCGGCCTACAATGAGCAGTTCTTC. This encodes CASSSGGLAAYNEQFF.

The J gene is TRBJ1-5, the V gene TRBV10-2, with D hard to call. The V gene's germline CDR1 is WSHSY and CDR2 SAAADI. The V end lost 4 bases, the J end lost 5 bases, and 12 bases lay between the germline ends. CDR3 length: 14 residues. CDR3 loop: CASSVTNRDQPQHF. CDR3 nucleotide sequence: TGCGCCAGCAGTGTTACCAATCGGGATCAGCCCCAGCATTTT.